These T cell receptor beta chains were read from a single sample in a study of Tregs in tolerant kidney transplant recipients. TCRdb's table, derived via immunoSEQ multiplex PCR, lists solely in-frame clones and lacks some. The sample carries approximately 82,000 clones, 93% recorded once. Specimen: CD4+ T cells from blood (PBMCs), collected 12 months after the transplant. The receptors derive from a human patient who received a combined kidney and bone marrow transplant. Some T cells may possibly be graft donor cells. The CDR3 runs from the conserved cysteine through the conserved F or W. A D gene is named only where the DNA matches it firmly. The listing skips clone size in some rows; elsewhere it reads once, few, many or a size class.

clone_size d_call j_call v_call cdr3_nt cdr3_aa
. TRBD2 TRBJ2-3 TRBV5-1 TGCGCCAGCAGCTGGTCCAGCGGGGGGGCCTTAGATACGCAGTATTTT CASSWSSGGALDTQYF
few TRBD1 TRBJ1-3 TRBV5-6 TGTGCCAGCAGCTTGGGAGACAGGGTGGGAAACACCATATATTTT CASSLGDRVGNTIYF
. . TRBJ2-3 TRBV5-1 TGCGCCAGCAGCTTGTTACAGGGCTCAGATACGCAGTATTTT CASSLLQGSDTQYF
. . TRBJ1-1 TRBV30 TGTGCCTGGACGATCCTCAGGAACACTGAAGCTTTCTTT CAWTILRNTEAFF
. . TRBJ2-2 TRBV7-2 TGTGCCAGCAGCTTGGGGGGACGAAGGGAGCTGTTTTTT CASSLGGRRELFF
. . TRBJ2-5 TRBV18 TGTGCCAGCTCACCACAAGTATCAGGGCAAGAGACCCAGTACTTC CASSPQVSGQETQYF
. . TRBJ1-4 TRBV27 TGTGCCAGCAGTGGCAGGGCACTTGAAAAACTGTTTTTT CASSGRALEKLFF
. . TRBJ2-7 TRBV5-1 TGCGCCAGCAGTAGGGGGCACCCACAGGGAGGTGAGCAGTACTTC CASSRGHPQGGEQYF
once TRBD1 TRBJ1-2 TRBV12-5 TGTGCTAGTGGTTTGGTACTCGGACAGGGAGGCTATGGCTACACCTTC CASGLVLGQGGYGYTF
. TRBD2 TRBJ2-7 TRBV9 TGTGCCAGCAGCGTGAGTAGCGGGACTCTCTACGAGCAGTACTTC CASSVSSGTLYEQYF
. TRBD1 TRBJ2-7 TRBV6-5 TGTGCCAGCAGTTCCCCAGGGGGTCCCTACGAGCAGTACTTC CASSSPGGPYEQYF
. TRBD1 TRBJ2-7 TRBV29-1 TGCAGCGTGGCACCGGACGCTCGGACAGGGGGCGTTTTCGAGCAGTACTTC CSVAPDARTGGVFEQYF
. . TRBJ1-5 TRBV21-1 TGTGCCAGCAGCAAAGCCACAGGGCTCCAAGATCAGCCCCAGCATTTT CASSKATGLQDQPQHF
once . TRBJ2-5 TRBV5-1 TGCGCCAGCACGGTAGGATCGGGATCGCGCCAAGAGACCCAGTACTTC CASTVGSGSRQETQYF
. TRBD1 TRBJ1-2 TRBV6-6 TGTGCCAGCAGCGGGACAGACATTAACTATGGCTACACCTTC CASSGTDINYGYTF
. TRBD1 TRBJ1-1 TRBV30 TGTGCCCGGGACAGGATTTCAAACACTGAAGCTTTCTTT CARDRISNTEAFF
. TRBD1 TRBJ1-2 TRBV7-9 TGTGCCAGCAGCTTTGACCTCCGGGACAGAAAAGGCTACACCTTC CASSFDLRDRKGYTF
. . TRBJ1-6 TRBV7-6 TGTGCCAGCAGCCTTAAACCAGGGGCGGGTAATTCACCCCTCCACTTT CASSLKPGAGNSPLHF
. TRBD2 TRBJ2-7 TRBV5-4 TGTGCCAGCAGCTCCCCGGGGCCCGGGGGGGAGCAGTACTTC CASSSPGPGGEQYF
. . TRBJ2-7 TRBV11-3 TGTGCCAGCAGCTTCGCGACAGCCTACGAGCAGTACTTC CASSFATAYEQYF
. . TRBJ1-6 TRBV14 TGTGCCAGCAGCCAAGATAGAGGGTTTGGATCCCCCCTCCACTTT CASSQDRGFGSPLHF
once TRBD1 TRBJ2-3 TRBV10-3 TGTGCCTCTAGACAGGGTCCAGATACGCAGTATTTT CASRQGPDTQYF
. TRBD1 TRBJ2-3 TRBV9 TGTGCCAGCAGCGCCGGGACAGGGCGAACAGATACGCAGTATTTT CASSAGTGRTDTQYF
. TRBD1 TRBJ1-2 TRBV19 TGTGCCAGTAGTAACGGACAGGGGTTCGCCAACTATGGCTACACCTTC CASSNGQGFANYGYTF
. . TRBJ1-3 TRBV7-2 TGTGCCAGCAGCTCCCAGACAGTCTCTGGAAACACCATATATTTT CASSSQTVSGNTIYF
. TRBD1 TRBJ2-1 TRBV9 TGTGCCAGCAGCGTAACGGGACAGTCAGGGTTCTTC CASSVTGQSGFF
. . TRBJ1-2 TRBV5-6 TGTGCCAGCAGCTTGACAGGAAGCCTGACGAACTATGGCTACACCTTC CASSLTGSLTNYGYTF
. TRBD1 TRBJ1-1 TRBV10-3 TGTGCCATCAGTGGGTCGGACAGGGGGCGTACTGAAGCTTTCTTT CAISGSDRGRTEAFF
. TRBD1 TRBJ2-6 TRBV7-7 TGTGCCAGCAGCGCATCGACAGGGGGTTCTGGGGCCAACGTCCTGACTTTC CASSASTGGSGANVLTF
. TRBD2 TRBJ2-3 TRBV6-5 TGTGCCAGCAGTCCTTTAGCGGGGGCCACAGATACGCAGTATTTT CASSPLAGATDTQYF
. . TRBJ2-3 TRBV5-1 TGCGCCAGCAGCTTAACAGGTTTTCCAACCCGAGGCACAGATACGCAGTATTTT CASSLTGFPTRGTDTQYF
. . TRBJ1-5 TRBV2 TGTGCCAGCAGTGTGACGGGGAGGAATCAGCCCCAGCATTTT CASSVTGRNQPQHF
. TRBD2 TRBJ2-5 TRBV28 TGTGCCAGCAGTTTACGCACTAGCGGGAGTGAGACCCAGTACTTC CASSLRTSGSETQYF
once TRBD2 TRBJ2-3 TRBV4-1 TGCGCCAGCAGCCAAGAGTTGCGGGGGGGTTTAGATACGCAGTATTTT CASSQELRGGLDTQYF
. . TRBJ1-1 TRBV20-1 TGCAGTGCTCTCTACACTGAAGCTTTCTTT CSALYTEAFF
. . TRBJ1-2 TRBV5-4 TGTGCCAGCAGCTTTACAGGGTCCTATGGCTACACCTTC CASSFTGSYGYTF
. TRBD2 TRBJ2-3 TRBV5-8 TGTGCCAGCAGCTTAGCCGGGACTAGCTATAGCACAGATACGCAGTATTTT CASSLAGTSYSTDTQYF
. . TRBJ1-1 TRBV5-1 TGCGCCAGCAGCTTGTCCACTCATGGGAACACTGAAGCTTTCTTT CASSLSTHGNTEAFF
. . TRBJ2-4 TRBV4-3 TGCGCCAGCAGCCAAGGATGGACAGCCTTAGCCAAAAACATTCAGTACTTC CASSQGWTALAKNIQYF
. . TRBJ2-7 TRBV7-9 TGTGCCAGCAGCTTAGGGCAGGGGTTCCCTACCTACGAGCAGTACTTC CASSLGQGFPTYEQYF
. TRBD2 TRBJ2-6 TRBV14 TGTGCCAGCAGCCTCAAAGGAGGAGCGGGGGCCCTCTCTGGGGCCAACGTCCTGACTTTC CASSLKGGAGALSGANVLTF
. . TRBJ2-7 TRBV30 TGTGCCTGGAGTCTGGGACACCTCTACGAGCAGTACTTC CAWSLGHLYEQYF
. TRBD2 TRBJ2-4 TRBV5-4 TGTGCCAGCAGCCTTTTGGCGGGAGGGTTAGCCAAAAACATTCAGTACTTC CASSLLAGGLAKNIQYF
. TRBD1 TRBJ2-7 TRBV29-1 TGCAGCGTTGTTTTGGACAGGGAATACGAGCAGTACTTC CSVVLDREYEQYF
. . TRBJ2-2 TRBV7-9 TGTGCCGGTGGGAGAGGCACCGGGGAGCTGTTTTTT CAGGRGTGELFF
. . TRBJ1-3 TRBV7-9 TGTGCCAGCAGCTTAGGAGGGACTTTCGATGGAAACACCATATATTTT CASSLGGTFDGNTIYF
. TRBD2 TRBJ2-3 TRBV29-1 TGCAGCGTTCTCGGGAGGGTGAGCACAGATACGCAGTATTTT CSVLGRVSTDTQYF
. . TRBJ1-1 TRBV6-5 TGTGCCAGCAGTTACTCGGGCGGGAGTCCAACTGAAGCTTTCTTT CASSYSGGSPTEAFF
few TRBD2 TRBJ2-2 TRBV9 TGTGCCAGCAGCCCCCGCCGGCGGGAGTACAACACCGGGGAGCTGTTTTTT CASSPRRREYNTGELFF
. TRBD1 TRBJ2-5 TRBV9 TGTGCCAGCAGCGTAGATACCGGGACAGGGCAAGAGACCCAGTACTTC CASSVDTGTGQETQYF
. TRBD1 TRBJ2-3 TRBV5-1 TGCGCCAGCAGCTTACAGGGGGCGGATACGCAGTATTTT CASSLQGADTQYF
. . TRBJ2-7 TRBV18 TGTGCCAGCTCACCATCGAGACAGGCCTACGAGCAGTACTTC CASSPSRQAYEQYF
. . TRBJ1-3 TRBV13 TGTGCCAGCAGCTCCCGAGGTAGTGGAAACACCATATATTTT CASSSRGSGNTIYF
. TRBD1 TRBJ1-5 TRBV5-1 TGCGCCAGCAGCCCGGGACAGGGAGGTCAGCCCCAGCATTTT CASSPGQGGQPQHF
. TRBD1 TRBJ2-1 TRBV28 TGTGCCAGCAGACCCGGGACAGTCTTGGATGAGCAGTTCTTC CASRPGTVLDEQFF
. TRBD1 TRBJ1-5 TRBV10-3 TGTGCCATCAGTGAGCCGGATCCCGGCAGGGGGCCTCAGCCCCAGCATTTT CAISEPDPGRGPQPQHF
. TRBD2 TRBJ2-3 TRBV7-8 TGTGCCAGCAGCTTACTAGCGGGACCAGATACGCAGTATTTT CASSLLAGPDTQYF
. TRBD1 TRBJ1-1 TRBV18 TGTGCCAGCTCACCTGGACAGGGTCCGAACACTGAAGCTTTCTTT CASSPGQGPNTEAFF
. TRBD2 TRBJ2-2 TRBV18 TGTGCCAGCTCACCCCCACGTGGTGGGACTAGCGGGGACGCCGGGGAGCTGTTTTTT CASSPPRGGTSGDAGELFF
. TRBD1 TRBJ2-1 TRBV19 TGTGCCAGTAGCTTTATGGGACAGGGGGTACCCTCCTACAATGAGCAGTTCTTC CASSFMGQGVPSYNEQFF